This T cell receptor (beta chain) was sequenced during a study of blood T cell repertoires in COVID-19. Study-level background: Collection of acute and convalescent COVID-19 samples took place in the United States, Italy and Spain. In each case, the material was cDNA or gDNA derived from T cells, B-cell-depleted T cells, or PBMCs.

Authors' processing steps: By means of reference gene primer amplification, nucleated cell counts were estimated. Sequencing was performed with immunoSEQ multiplex PCR; in TCRdb, only in-frame clones are kept and a portion is missing. V and J calls and clone size are as listed in that table; D and trimming were resolved from the DNA. This table has roughly 150,000 clones, over 80% appearing once. The receptor was isolated from an elderly woman with COVID-19, enrolled during active disease. Specimen: peripheral blood.

CDR3 region: CASSLSFSGGFHQETQYF. CDR3 in DNA: TGTGCCAGCAGCTTGAGTTTTTCGGGGGGGTTCCACCAAGAGACCCAGTACTTC. The chain is built from TRBV7-6 and TRBJ2-5; 8 bases line up with TRBD2. The J segment lost 0 bases and the V segment lost 3 bases, leaving 12 bases of the junction unmatched. The V gene's germline CDR1 is SGHVS and CDR2 FNYEAQ. This CDR3 spans 18 amino acids.